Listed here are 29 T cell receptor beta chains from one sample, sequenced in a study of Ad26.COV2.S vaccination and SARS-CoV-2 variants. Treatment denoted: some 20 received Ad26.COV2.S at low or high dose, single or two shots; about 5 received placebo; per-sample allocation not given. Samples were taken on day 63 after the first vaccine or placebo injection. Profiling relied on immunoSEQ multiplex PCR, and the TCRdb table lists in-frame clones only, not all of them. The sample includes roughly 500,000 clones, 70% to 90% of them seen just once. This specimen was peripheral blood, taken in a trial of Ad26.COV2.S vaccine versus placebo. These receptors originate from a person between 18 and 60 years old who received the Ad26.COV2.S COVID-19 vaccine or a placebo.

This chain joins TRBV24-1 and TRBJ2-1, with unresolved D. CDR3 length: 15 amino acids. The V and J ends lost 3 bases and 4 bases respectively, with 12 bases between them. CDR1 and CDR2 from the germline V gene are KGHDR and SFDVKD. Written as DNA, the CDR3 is TGTGCCACCAGTGATCGTGACAAGAAATACAATGAGCAGTTCTTC. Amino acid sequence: CATSDRDKKYNEQFF.

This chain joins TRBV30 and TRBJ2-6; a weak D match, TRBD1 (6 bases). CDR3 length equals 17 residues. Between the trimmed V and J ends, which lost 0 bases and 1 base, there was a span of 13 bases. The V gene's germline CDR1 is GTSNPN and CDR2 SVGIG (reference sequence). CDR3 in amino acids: CAWSVREGQSGANVLTF. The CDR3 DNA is TGTGCCTGGAGTGTTCGGGAAGGACAGTCTGGGGCCAACGTCCTGACTTTC.

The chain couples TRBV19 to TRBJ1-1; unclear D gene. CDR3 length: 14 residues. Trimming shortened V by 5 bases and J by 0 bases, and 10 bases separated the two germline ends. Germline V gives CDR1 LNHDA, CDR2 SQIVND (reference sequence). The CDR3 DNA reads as TGTGCCAGTAGTCAGGACGGAATGAACACTGAAGCTTTCTTT. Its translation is CASSQDGMNTEAFF.

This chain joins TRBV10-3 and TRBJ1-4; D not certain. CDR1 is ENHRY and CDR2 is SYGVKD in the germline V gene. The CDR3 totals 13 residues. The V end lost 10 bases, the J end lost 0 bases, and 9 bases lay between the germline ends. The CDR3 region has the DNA TGTGCCACCGCAAGGGCAACTAATGAAAAACTGTTTTTT. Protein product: CATARATNEKLFF.

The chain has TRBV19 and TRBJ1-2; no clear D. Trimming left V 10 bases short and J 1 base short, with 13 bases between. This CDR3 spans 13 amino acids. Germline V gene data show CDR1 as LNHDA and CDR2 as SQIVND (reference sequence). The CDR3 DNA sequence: TGTGCCACTACTGGTTCCATTAACTATGGCTACACCTTC. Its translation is CATTGSINYGYTF.

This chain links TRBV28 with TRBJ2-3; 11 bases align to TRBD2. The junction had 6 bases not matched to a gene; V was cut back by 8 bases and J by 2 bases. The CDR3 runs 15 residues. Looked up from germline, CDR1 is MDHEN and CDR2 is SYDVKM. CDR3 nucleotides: TGTGCCAGCGTGGGGACTAGCGGATACACAGATACGCAGTATTTT. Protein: CASVGTSGYTDTQYF.

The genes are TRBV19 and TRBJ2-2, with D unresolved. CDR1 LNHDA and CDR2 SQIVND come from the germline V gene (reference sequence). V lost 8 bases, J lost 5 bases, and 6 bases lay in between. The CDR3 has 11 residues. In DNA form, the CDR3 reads TGTGCCAGTTTTTGGACCGGGGAGCTGTTTTTT. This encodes CASFWTGELFF. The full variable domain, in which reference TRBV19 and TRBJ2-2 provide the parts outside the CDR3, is DGGITQSPKYLFRKEGQNVTLSCEQNLNHDAMYWYRQDPGQGLRLIYYSQIVNDFQKGDIAEGYSVSREKKESFPLTVTSAQKNPTAFYLCASFWTGELFFGEGSRLTVL.

The CDR3 DNA reads as TGTGCCAGCAGCGTGGACTCTAGCTCCTACGAGCAGTACTTC. Protein: CASSVDSSSYEQYF. The V and J genes are TRBV9 and TRBJ2-7, with D perhaps TRBD2 (5 bases). This CDR3 contains 14 residues. Germline V CDR1 and CDR2: SGDLS, YYNGEE. Trimming removed 2 bases at V and 0 bases at J, with 9 bases between.

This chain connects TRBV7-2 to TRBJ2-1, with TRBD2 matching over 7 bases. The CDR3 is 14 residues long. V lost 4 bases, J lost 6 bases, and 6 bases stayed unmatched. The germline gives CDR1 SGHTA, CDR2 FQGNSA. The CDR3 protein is CASSYDSGTNEQFF. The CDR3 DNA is TGTGCCAGCAGCTACGACAGCGGGACCAATGAGCAGTTCTTC.

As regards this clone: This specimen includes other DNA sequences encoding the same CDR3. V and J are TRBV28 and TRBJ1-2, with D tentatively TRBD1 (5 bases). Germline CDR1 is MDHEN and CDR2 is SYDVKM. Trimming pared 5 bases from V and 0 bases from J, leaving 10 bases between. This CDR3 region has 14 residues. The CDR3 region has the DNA TGTGCCAGCAGTACAGGAAGCTCTAACTATGGCTACACCTTC. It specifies CASSTGSSNYGYTF.

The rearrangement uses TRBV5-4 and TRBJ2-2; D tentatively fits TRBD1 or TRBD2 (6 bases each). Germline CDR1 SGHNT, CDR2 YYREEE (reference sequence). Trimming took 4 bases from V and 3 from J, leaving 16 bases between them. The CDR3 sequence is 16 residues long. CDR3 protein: CASSRPGEAYTGELFF. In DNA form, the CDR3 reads TGTGCCAGCAGCCGACCAGGGGAGGCTTACACCGGGGAGCTGTTTTTT.

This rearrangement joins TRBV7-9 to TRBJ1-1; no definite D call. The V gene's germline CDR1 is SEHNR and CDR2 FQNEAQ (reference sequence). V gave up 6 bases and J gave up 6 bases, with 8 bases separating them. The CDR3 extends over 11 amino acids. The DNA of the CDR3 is TGTGCCAGCAGTTCGGCCTCTGAAGCTTTCTTT. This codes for CASSSASEAFF.

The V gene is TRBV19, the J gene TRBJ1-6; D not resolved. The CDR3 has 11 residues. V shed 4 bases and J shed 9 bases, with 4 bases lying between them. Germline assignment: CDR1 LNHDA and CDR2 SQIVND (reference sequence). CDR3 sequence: CASSKGSPLHF. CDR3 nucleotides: TGTGCCAGTAGTAAGGGTTCACCCCTCCACTTT.

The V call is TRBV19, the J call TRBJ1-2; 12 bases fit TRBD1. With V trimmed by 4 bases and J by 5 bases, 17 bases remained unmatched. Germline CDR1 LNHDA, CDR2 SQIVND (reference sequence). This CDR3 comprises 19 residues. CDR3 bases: TGTGCCAGTAGTACCCCGAGGGGACCGGGACAGGGGGCGGAATATGGCTACACCTTC. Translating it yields CASSTPRGPGQGAEYGYTF. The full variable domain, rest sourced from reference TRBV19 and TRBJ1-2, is DGGITQSPKYLFRKEGQNVTLSCEQNLNHDAMYWYRQDPGQGLRLIYYSQIVNDFQKGDIAEGYSVSREKKESFPLTVTSAQKNPTAFYLCASSTPRGPGQGAEYGYTFGSGTRLTVV.

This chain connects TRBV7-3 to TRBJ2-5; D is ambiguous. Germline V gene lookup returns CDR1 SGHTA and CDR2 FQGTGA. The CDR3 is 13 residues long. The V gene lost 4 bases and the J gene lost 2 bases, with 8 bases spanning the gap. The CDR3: CASSSGVQETQYF. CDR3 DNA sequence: TGTGCCAGCAGCTCAGGAGTTCAAGAGACCCAGTACTTC.

CDR3 protein: CAISPGGENTIYF. As DNA, the CDR3 is TGTGCCATCTCCCCAGGGGGAGAAAACACCATATATTTT. The chain is built from TRBV10-3 and TRBJ1-3, with 7 positions matching TRBD1. The CDR3 consists of 13 residues. Germline loops: CDR1 ENHRY, CDR2 SYGVKD. The V and J ends lost 8 bases and 6 bases, in that order; junction bases with no gene match: 7.

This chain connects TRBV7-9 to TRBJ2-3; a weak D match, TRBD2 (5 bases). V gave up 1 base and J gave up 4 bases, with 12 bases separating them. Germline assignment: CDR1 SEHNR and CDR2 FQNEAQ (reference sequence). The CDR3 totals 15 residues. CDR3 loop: CASSLVSSTPDTQYF. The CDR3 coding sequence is TGTGCCAGCAGCTTAGTTTCTAGCACACCAGATACGCAGTATTTT.

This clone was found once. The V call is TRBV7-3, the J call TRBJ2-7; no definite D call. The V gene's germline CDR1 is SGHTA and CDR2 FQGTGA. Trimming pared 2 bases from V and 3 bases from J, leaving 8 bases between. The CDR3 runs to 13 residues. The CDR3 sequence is CASSLSTGYEQYF. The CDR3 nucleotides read TGTGCCAGCAGCTTATCGACCGGCTACGAGCAGTACTTC.

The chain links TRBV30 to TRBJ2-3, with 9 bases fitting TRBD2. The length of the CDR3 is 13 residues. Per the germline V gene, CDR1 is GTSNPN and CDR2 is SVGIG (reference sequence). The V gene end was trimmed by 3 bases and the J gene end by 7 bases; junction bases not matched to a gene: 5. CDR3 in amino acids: CAWRSGRTYTQYF. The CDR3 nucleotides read TGTGCCTGGAGGAGCGGGAGGACATATACGCAGTATTTT. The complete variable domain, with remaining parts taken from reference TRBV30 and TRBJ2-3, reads SQTIHQWPATLVQPVGSPLSLECTVEGTSNPNLYWYRQAAGRGLQLLFYSVGIGQISSEVPQNLSASRPQDRQFILSSKKLLLSDSGFYLCAWRSGRTYTQYFGPGTRLTVL.

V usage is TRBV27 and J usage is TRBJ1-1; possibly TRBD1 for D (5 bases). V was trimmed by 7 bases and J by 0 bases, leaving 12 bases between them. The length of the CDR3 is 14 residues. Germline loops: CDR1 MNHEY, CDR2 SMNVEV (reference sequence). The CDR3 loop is CASTRVGMNTEAFF. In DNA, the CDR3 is TGTGCCAGCACCAGGGTTGGAATGAACACTGAAGCTTTCTTT.

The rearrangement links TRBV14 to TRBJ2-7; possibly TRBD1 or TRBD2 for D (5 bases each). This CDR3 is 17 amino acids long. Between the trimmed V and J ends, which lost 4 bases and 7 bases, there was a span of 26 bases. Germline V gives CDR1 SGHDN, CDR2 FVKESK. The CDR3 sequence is CASSRGLGTLVSGEQYF. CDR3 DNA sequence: TGTGCCAGCAGCCGAGGGCTTGGGACCCTCGTAAGCGGAGAGCAGTACTTC.

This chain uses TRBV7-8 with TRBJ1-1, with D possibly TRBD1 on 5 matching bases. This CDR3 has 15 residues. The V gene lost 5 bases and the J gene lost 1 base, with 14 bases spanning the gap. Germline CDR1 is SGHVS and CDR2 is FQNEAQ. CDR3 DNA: TGTGCCAGCAGCGCAAGCAGGGTGACGAACACTGAAGCTTTCTTT. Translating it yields CASSASRVTNTEAFF.

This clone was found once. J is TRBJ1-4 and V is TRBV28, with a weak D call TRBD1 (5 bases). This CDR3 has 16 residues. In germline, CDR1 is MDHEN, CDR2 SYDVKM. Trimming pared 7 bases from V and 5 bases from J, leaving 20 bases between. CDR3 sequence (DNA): TGTGCCAGCACCTCACTAAGGTCCCAGGGCAATGAAAAACTGTTTTTT. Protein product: CASTSLRSQGNEKLFF.

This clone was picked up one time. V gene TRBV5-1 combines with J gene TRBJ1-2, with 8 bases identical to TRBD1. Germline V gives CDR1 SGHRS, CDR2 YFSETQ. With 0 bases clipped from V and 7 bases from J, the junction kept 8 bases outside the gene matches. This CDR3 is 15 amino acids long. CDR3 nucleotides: TGCGCCAGCAGCTTGGGACAGGGGATTGGTGGTGGCTACACCTTC. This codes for CASSLGQGIGGGYTF.

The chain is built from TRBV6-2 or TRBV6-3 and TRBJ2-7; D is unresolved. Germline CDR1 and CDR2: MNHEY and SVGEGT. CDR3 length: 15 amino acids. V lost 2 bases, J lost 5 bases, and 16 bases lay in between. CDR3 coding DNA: TGTGCCAGCAGTTACCGGGCACTGATGGTCCACGAGCAGTACTTC. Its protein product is CASSYRALMVHEQYF.

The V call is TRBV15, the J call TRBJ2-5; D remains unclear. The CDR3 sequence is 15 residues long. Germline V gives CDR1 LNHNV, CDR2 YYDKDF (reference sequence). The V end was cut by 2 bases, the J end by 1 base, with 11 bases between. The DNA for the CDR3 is TGTGCCACCAGCAGAAGCAGAACCGTCCAAGAGACCCAGTACTTC. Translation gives CATSRSRTVQETQYF.

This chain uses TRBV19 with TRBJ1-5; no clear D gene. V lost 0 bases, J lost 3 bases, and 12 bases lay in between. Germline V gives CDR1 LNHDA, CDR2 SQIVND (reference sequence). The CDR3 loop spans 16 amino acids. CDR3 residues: CASSIEAGRPNQPQHF. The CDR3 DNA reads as TGTGCCAGTAGTATAGAAGCGGGCAGGCCCAATCAGCCCCAGCATTTT.

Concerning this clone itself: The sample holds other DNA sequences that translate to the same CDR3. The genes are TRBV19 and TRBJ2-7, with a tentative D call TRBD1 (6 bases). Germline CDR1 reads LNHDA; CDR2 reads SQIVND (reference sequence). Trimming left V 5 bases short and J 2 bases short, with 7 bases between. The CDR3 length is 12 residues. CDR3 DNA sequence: TGTGCCAGTAGTCAGGGGACCTACGAGCAGTACTTC. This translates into CASSQGTYEQYF.

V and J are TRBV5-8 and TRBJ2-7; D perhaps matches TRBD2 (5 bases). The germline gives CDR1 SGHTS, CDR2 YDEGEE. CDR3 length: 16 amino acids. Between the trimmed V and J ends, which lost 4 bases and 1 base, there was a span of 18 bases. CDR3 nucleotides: TGTGCCAGCAGCCGCCGATCGTTTGGGAGTTCCTACGAGCAGTACTTC. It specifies CASSRRSFGSSYEQYF.